This T cell receptor beta chain was obtained from a study of T cell responses to AZD1222 COVID-19 vaccine. Comment on this clone: Antigen unknown.

Germline CDR1 reads MNHEY; CDR2 reads SVGAGI. This CDR3 region has 15 residues. The junction had 11 bases not matched to a gene; V was cut back by 7 bases and J by 3 bases. This table comes from immunoSEQ multiplex PCR, and its TCRdb copy is limited to in-frame clones, with some not included. Among around 100,000 clones, 90% were seen once, and the ten largest hold roughly 9.1%. Study findings and constraints: The study found Spike-specific TCR breadth and depth rose after two AZD1222 doses.

The receptor's source is an adult in good health. J is TRBJ2-5 and V is TRBV6-5; 7 nucleotides line up with TRBD2. Sequencing was performed on peripheral blood, taken on day 0 of AZD1222 vaccination. CDR3 sequence: CASIRGLGREETQYF. DNA of the CDR3: TGTGCCAGCATCCGAGGACTTGGGAGGGAAGAGACCCAGTACTTC.